This TCR beta chain was identified during a study of cytomegalovirus exposure and HLA in healthy donors. Study-wide results and limits: HLA alleles showed associations with some 17,000 TCR beta sequences in a later analysis, at a 0.05 false discovery rate.

V was clipped by 3 bases and J by 0 bases; unmatched bases: 13. Germline loops: CDR1 SGHRS, CDR2 YFSETQ. The CDR3 is 19 amino acids. With respect to this clone: Its antigen is not known.

It was with 60 Vbeta and 13 Jbeta primers that the PCR ran. The data were produced by immunoSEQ multiplex PCR, yet TCRdb's version contains in-frame clones alone and is incomplete. Among 80,000 to 100,000 clones listed, about 81% were seen once. The receptor was derived from a man aged 18 to 35 in good health and CMV-seropositive. Sequencing was done on a sample of PBMCs. The chain carries TRBV5-1 and TRBJ2-3; 10 positions match TRBD2. The CDR3 is CASSYSSGGDSTSTDTQYF. Here the CDR3 DNA reads TGCGCCAGCAGCTATTCTAGCGGGGGAGATTCAACTAGCACAGATACGCAGTATTTT.